This entry concerns a single T cell receptor (beta chain). Its antigen is currently unknown. Germline is not matched at one junction end, which may reflect a read error. The data derive from a study of regulatory T cells in long-lasting Graves disease. Study-wide results and caveats: Less diverse TCR repertoires were seen in persistent Graves' patients than in newly diagnosed ones.

Investigators prepared the TCR beta libraries by applying iRepertoire HTBI primers and Arm-PCR of CDR3 regions. TCRdb re-called the multiplex PCR reads through MiXCR, storing one row per CDR3 protein. The sample has about 660,000 distinct CDR3 sequences, 25% to 30% seen once. Time point meaning: persistent/refractory GD, antithyroid drugs over 5 years with positive TRAb. PBMC RNA was the source of the TCR library. This TCR was sampled from a female donor with Graves disease. The material was peripheral blood mononuclear cells (PBMCs), obtained when the disease was refractory, from a patient treated with antithyroid drugs.

Here the CDR3 DNA reads TGCAATGCTTCACCTCCCGCGACCTACGAGCAGTACTTC. The encoded protein is CNASPPATYEQYF. This chain connects TRBV20-1 to TRBJ2-7; no definite D call. The CDR3 consists of 13 residues. The germline V gene encodes CDR1 DFQATT and CDR2 SNEGSKA (reference sequence).